The rows below give T cell receptor beta chains drawn from one sample of a study of T cell responses to AZD1222 COVID-19 vaccine. Generated by immunoSEQ multiplex PCR, the TCRdb table keeps only in-frame clones and is missing some. The sample has more than 110,000 clones, roughly 90% seen once. Specimen: peripheral blood, collected on day 0 of AZD1222 vaccination. The receptors here all came from an adult in good health. Both conserved end residues are part of each CDR3. D genes are given only for firm matches. Only some rows state a clone size, as once, few, many or a class for expanded clones.

d_call,j_call,v_call,clone_size,cdr3_nt,cdr3_aa
NA,TRBJ1-3,TRBV6-5,once,TGTGCCAGCAGAGTTGGAAACACCATATATTTT,CASRVGNTIYF
TRBD2,TRBJ2-1,TRBV5-8,NA,TGTGCCAGCATCCATGGCCTGTCTAGCGGGAGCGATGAGCAGTTCTTC,CASIHGLSSGSDEQFF
NA,TRBJ1-5,TRBV14,few,TGTGCCAGCAGCCAAGATTGGCGGCAGCCCCAGCATTTT,CASSQDWRQPQHF
TRBD1,TRBJ1-3,TRBV7-9,NA,TGTGCCAGCAGCTTAAACAGGGGTCGAGGATCCCCTGGAAACACCATATATTTT,CASSLNRGRGSPGNTIYF
NA,TRBJ2-1,TRBV19,NA,TGTGCCAGTAGTATACCCTACAATGAGCAGTTCTTC,CASSIPYNEQFF
NA,TRBJ1-1,TRBV2,NA,TGTGCCAGCAGTGAAAGAGAGTACACTGAAGCTTTCTTT,CASSEREYTEAFF
NA,TRBJ1-1,TRBV6-4,NA,TGTGCCAGCAGTGTTGGGGGGGGCGCTTGGGACACTGAAGCTTTCTTT,CASSVGGGAWDTEAFF
NA,TRBJ1-1,TRBV7-9,NA,TGTGCCAGCAGCTTCCCTGGGGGGGGACGAAACACTGAAGCTTTCTTT,CASSFPGGGRNTEAFF
NA,TRBJ1-1,TRBV7-2,NA,TGTGCCAGCAGCTTAGACCCCTTGGACACTGAAGCTTTCTTT,CASSLDPLDTEAFF
NA,TRBJ1-1,TRBV18,few,TGTGCCAGCTCACCACCACAGGGCACTGAAGCTTTCTTT,CASSPPQGTEAFF
NA,TRBJ2-3,TRBV5-8,NA,TGTGCCAGCAGCTTGGGGTACAGAACCACAGATACGCAGTATTTT,CASSLGYRTTDTQYF
NA,TRBJ2-2,TRBV20-1,once,TGCAGCGCGATTGGCACCGGGGAGCTGTTTTTT,CSAIGTGELFF
TRBD1,TRBJ1-6,TRBV28,NA,TGTGCCAGCAGTAGACAGGGATTGTCTTCTAATTCACCCCTCCACTTT,CASSRQGLSSNSPLHF
TRBD1,TRBJ2-1,TRBV5-4,once,TGTGCCATCCGGGACAGGGGGCTGAATGAGCAGTTCTTC,CAIRDRGLNEQFF